This T cell receptor beta chain was profiled in a study of PD-L1 blockade in urothelial cancer. For the study at large: Investigators checked blood 3 weeks (second dose) and 6 weeks after treatment start.

Profiled with immunoSEQ multiplex PCR; TCRdb holds only in-frame clones, not every one. The data show 120,000 or so clones, roughly 86% seen once. Time point indicated: peripheral blood 6 weeks after treatment start. The junction had 9 bases not matched to a gene; V was cut back by 4 bases and J by 5 bases. Looked up from germline, CDR1 is SGHDN and CDR2 is FVKESK. The CDR3 has 15 amino acids. This clone was found once. This chain joins TRBV14 and TRBJ2-5; 8 bases fit TRBD1. Sequencing was performed on PBMCs, taken around atezolizumab (anti-PD-L1) treatment. The sequence derives from a man aged 50-59 years with urothelial cancer. The CDR3 reads CASSRLTGVGETQYF. CDR3 nucleotide sequence: TGTGCCAGCAGCCGCCTGACAGGGGTAGGGGAGACCCAGTACTTC.